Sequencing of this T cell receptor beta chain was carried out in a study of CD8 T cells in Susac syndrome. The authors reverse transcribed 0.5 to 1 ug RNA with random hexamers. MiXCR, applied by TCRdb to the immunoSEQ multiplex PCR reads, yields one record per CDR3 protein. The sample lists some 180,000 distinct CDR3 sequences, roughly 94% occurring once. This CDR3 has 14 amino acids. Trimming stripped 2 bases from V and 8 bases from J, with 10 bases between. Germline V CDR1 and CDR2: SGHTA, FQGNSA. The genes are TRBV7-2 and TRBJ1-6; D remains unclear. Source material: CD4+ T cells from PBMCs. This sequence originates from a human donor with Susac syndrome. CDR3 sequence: CASSLLPEDSPLHF. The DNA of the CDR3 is TGTGCCAGCAGCTTACTGCCTGAGGATTCACCCCTCCACTTT.